The clone carrying this TCR beta chain was found a few times. Its antigen remains unknown. The library was made from cDNA and included unique molecular identifiers. Between roughly 1 and 10 million T cells gave rise to hundreds of thousands of cDNA molecules. TCRdb re-analysed the PCR reads in MiXCR, keeping a single row per CDR3 protein. The sample consists of more than 350,000 distinct CDR3 sequences, over 30% of them appearing once. CDR1 and CDR2 (germline): MGHRA, YSYEKL. Trimming cost V 4 bases and J 1 base, with 11 bases left between them. The CDR3 is made up of 15 amino acids. The entry originates in a study of post-analysis software for immune sequencing data. Background on the study: The study covered relapsing-remitting, secondary progressive and progressive-relapsing courses of multiple sclerosis.

Study outcomes and limitations: Diversity measured as normalized Chao1 was significantly lower in multiple sclerosis patients than in controls. Same-batch samples co-clustered strongly by F measure. In patients, TRBV5-6, TRBV5-1 and TRBV20-1 belonged to five or six TRBV segments found more frequently than in controls.

The V call is TRBV4-1, the J call TRBJ2-1; a possible D gene is TRBD1 (6 bases). This TCR was sampled from a girl aged 2-10 years with multiple sclerosis. Sequenced: blood. In DNA form, the CDR3 reads TGCGCCAGCAGCCCACAGGGATGGTCCTACAATGAGCAGTTCTTC. Translation gives CASSPQGWSYNEQFF.